Listed below are T cell receptor beta chains from one sample, sequenced in a study of identical twins. One entry per CDR3 protein, called by TCRdb with MiXCR from the 5' RACE reads. The profile shows about 240,000 distinct CDR3 sequences, 10% to 15% of them singletons. The same sample was also studied in work on yellow fever vaccine responses in identical twins.

Material for sequencing was memory (CD45RO+) T cells sorted from blood. The receptors derive from a woman aged 18 to 35 in good health. Each CDR3 is given with its conserved first and last residue. D genes are given only for firm matches. Some rows mark clone size as missing; the rest say once, few, many or name a class of expanded clone.

CDR3	DNA	size	D	J	V
CASRSQGGGEQYF	TGTGCCAGCAGGAGTCAGGGGGGAGGCGAGCAGTACTTC	-	-	TRBJ2-7	TRBV28
CATSDLAGADTQYF	TGTGCCACCAGTGATTTGGCCGGGGCAGATACGCAGTATTTT	many	-	TRBJ2-3	TRBV24-1
CSAESAGGFGEQFF	TGCAGTGCCGAGTCGGCGGGAGGTTTTGGTGAGCAGTTCTTC	-	TRBD2	TRBJ2-1	TRBV20-1
CAISAPIAGTFNEQFF	TGTGCCATCAGTGCCCCAATAGCGGGAACTTTCAATGAGCAGTTCTTC	-	TRBD2	TRBJ2-1	TRBV10-3
CASLPIPGGQNNEQFF	TGTGCCAGCCTACCTATCCCGGGGGGACAGAACAATGAGCAGTTCTTC	-	-	TRBJ2-1	TRBV6-2/TRBV6-3
CAWMRRGAGQPQHF	TGTGCCTGGATGCGCAGGGGCGCGGGGCAGCCCCAGCATTTT	few	-	TRBJ1-5	TRBV30
CASSPTGTGLTYEQYF	TGTGCCAGCAGCCCAACCGGGACAGGGCTTACCTACGAGCAGTACTTC	-	TRBD1	TRBJ2-7	TRBV7-2
CSVGTALPYEQYF	TGCAGCGTCGGTACTGCCCTGCCCTACGAGCAGTACTTC	many	-	TRBJ2-7	TRBV29-1
CASSMGHSNQPQHF	TGTGCCAGCAGCATGGGACATAGCAATCAGCCCCAGCATTTT	-	-	TRBJ1-5	TRBV5-6
CASSESGQTSDTQYF	TGCGCCAGCAGTGAATCGGGACAAACTTCAGATACGCAGTATTTT	-	-	TRBJ2-3	TRBV10-1
CASSARLADFSGANVLTF	TGTGCCAGCAGCGCCCGACTAGCGGATTTCTCTGGGGCCAACGTCCTGACTTTC	-	TRBD2	TRBJ2-6	TRBV7-8
CSAGTGRGNQPQHF	TGCAGTGCTGGTACAGGGAGAGGCAATCAGCCCCAGCATTTT	-	-	TRBJ1-5	TRBV20-1
CASKGQGMGNQPQHF	TGTGCCAGTAAGGGTCAGGGTATGGGCAATCAGCCCCAGCATTTT	many	-	TRBJ1-5	TRBV27
CASSLGTGGKETQYF	TGTGCCAGCAGTTTAGGAACGGGGGGCAAAGAGACCCAGTACTTC	-	-	TRBJ2-5	TRBV12-3/TRBV12-4
CASSVVGAGQGTYEQYF	TGTGCCAGCAGCGTAGTGGGAGCGGGACAGGGGACCTACGAGCAGTACTTC	few	TRBD1	TRBJ2-7	TRBV7-2
CASTLGSGRPVNEQFF	TGTGCCAGCACCCTGGGTAGCGGGCGCCCGGTGAATGAGCAGTTCTTC	-	TRBD2	TRBJ2-1	TRBV2
CASQRFSTDTQYF	TGTGCCAGCCAGCGGTTTAGCACAGATACGCAGTATTTT	few	-	TRBJ2-3	TRBV6-1
CASSAPTGTGGFTDTQYF	TGTGCCAGCAGCGCACCGACCGGGACAGGGGGTTTCACAGATACGCAGTATTTT	-	TRBD1	TRBJ2-3	TRBV6-1
CASSKGPRTDTQYF	TGTGCCAGCAGCAAGGGACCACGCACAGATACGCAGTATTTT	few	-	TRBJ2-3	TRBV21-1
CASSLGRGPSGTDTQYF	TGTGCCAGCAGCTTAGGTCGGGGGCCCAGCGGCACAGATACGCAGTATTTT	-	-	TRBJ2-3	TRBV7-8